This T cell receptor beta chain was recorded in a study of cytomegalovirus exposure and HLA in healthy donors. CDR3 length: 15 residues. Trimming cost V 4 bases and J 7 bases; bases outside gene matches: 8. Germline loops: CDR1 SGHDN, CDR2 FVKESK. Use of 60 Vbeta and 13 Jbeta primers characterized the PCR. TCRdb keeps only in-frame clones here, not all; method: immunoSEQ multiplex PCR. Of about 100,000 clones in the sample, about four fifths were seen once. The chain employs TRBV14 and TRBJ2-7, with TRBD2 identical over 12 bases. This sequence was found in a female donor in good health and CMV-seropositive. Sequencing was performed on PBMCs. The CDR3 protein is CASSLRTSGKGEQYF. The CDR3 DNA reads as TGTGCCAGCAGCCTCCGGACTAGCGGGAAAGGGGAGCAGTACTTC.